The 4 T cell receptor beta chains below come from one sample, sequenced in a study of T cells after yellow fever vaccination. Via MiXCR, TCRdb re-called the 5' RACE reads, giving one row per CDR3 protein. The data contain about 160,000 distinct CDR3 sequences, approximately 6.8% of them singletons. Sample: CD4+ T cells sorted from PBMCs, taken 5 to 6 days after the first yellow fever vaccination. The origin of the receptors is a man aged 18-30 years who received the YFV17D yellow fever vaccine.

V gene TRBV30 combines with J gene TRBJ2-5, with 9 bases aligning to TRBD1. Germline values: CDR1 GTSNPN, CDR2 SVGIG (reference sequence). V gave up 5 bases and J gave up 4 bases; unmatched junction bases: 8. The CDR3 loop spans 14 amino acids. CDR3 loop: CAWAKQGASETQYF. As DNA, the CDR3 is TGTGCCTGGGCGAAACAGGGGGCGTCAGAGACCCAGTACTTC.

This clonotype was counted a few times. This chain connects TRBV7-2 to TRBJ1-2; TRBD1 matches 7 bases. The germline V gene encodes CDR1 SGHTA and CDR2 FQGNSA. J was trimmed by 9 bases and V by 8 bases; bases with no gene match: 18. The CDR3 contains 15 residues. The CDR3 spells CASGETWEGAGSYTF. The CDR3 bases are TGTGCCAGCGGGGAGACATGGGAGGGGGCAGGTAGCTACACCTTC. The variable domain in full, with the rest retrieved from reference TRBV7-2 and TRBJ1-2, is GAGVSQSPSNKVTEKGKDVELRCDPISGHTALYWYRQSLGQGLEFLIYFQGNSAPDKSGLPSDRFSAERTGGSVSTLTIQRTQQEDSAVYLCASGETWEGAGSYTFGSGTRLTVV.

The chain's CDR3 is CASSTDSVGNTIYF. CDR3 DNA sequence: TGTGCCAGCAGCACCGACAGTGTTGGAAACACCATATATTTT. V usage is TRBV5-4 and J usage is TRBJ1-3; D is possibly TRBD1 (5 bases). V was cut by 4 bases and J by 3 bases, with 11 bases left in between. This CDR3 has 14 residues. Germline V gene sequence: CDR1 SGHNT, CDR2 YYREEE (reference sequence).

There are many counts of this clonotype. The chain has TRBV7-9 and TRBJ2-3; D assignment may be TRBD1 or TRBD2 (5 bases each). Germline loops: CDR1 SEHNR, CDR2 FQNEAQ (reference sequence). Trimming cost V 5 bases and J 6 bases, with 18 bases left between them. The CDR3 has 15 residues. The CDR3 DNA reads TGTGCCAGCAGCGATCGAGGCAAGGGGACGGATACGCAGTATTTT. It yields the protein CASSDRGKGTDTQYF.